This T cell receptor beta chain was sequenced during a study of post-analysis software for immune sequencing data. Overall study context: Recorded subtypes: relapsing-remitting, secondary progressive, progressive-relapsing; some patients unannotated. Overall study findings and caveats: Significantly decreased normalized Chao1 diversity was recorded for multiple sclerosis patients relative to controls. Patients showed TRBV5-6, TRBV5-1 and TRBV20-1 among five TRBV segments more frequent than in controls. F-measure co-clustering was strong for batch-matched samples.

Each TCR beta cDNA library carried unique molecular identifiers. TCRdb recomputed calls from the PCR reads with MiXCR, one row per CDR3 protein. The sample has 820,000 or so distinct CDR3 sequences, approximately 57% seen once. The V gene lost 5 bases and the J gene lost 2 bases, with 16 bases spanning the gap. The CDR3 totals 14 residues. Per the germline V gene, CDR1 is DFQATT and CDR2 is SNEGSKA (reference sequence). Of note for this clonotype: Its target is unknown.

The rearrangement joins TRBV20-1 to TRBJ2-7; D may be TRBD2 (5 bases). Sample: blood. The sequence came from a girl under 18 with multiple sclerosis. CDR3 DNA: TGCAGTGCTGCCGTCCGGGATAAAGCCTACGAGCAGTACTTC. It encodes CSAAVRDKAYEQYF.